A selection of T cell receptor beta chains follows, all from one sample in a study of T cell repertoires in cytomegalovirus infection. Their recognized antigens are unknown. A single record per CDR3 protein comes from TCRdb applying MiXCR to the reads. The sample contains 680,000 or so distinct CDR3 sequences, about 33% of which appear only once. The sequencing used cultured PBMCs, collected from culture after CMV antigen stimulation. The receptor set was obtained from a human donor in good health (CMV status not recorded). Some clones in this sample may be carry-over from other donors' samples. CDR3s include the opening cysteine and the closing phenylalanine or tryptophan. A D gene is named only where the DNA matches it firmly. Clone size is given for some rows only: seen once, a few or many times, or a class if the clone is expanded.

v_gene,d_gene,len,j_gene,abundance,CDR3aa,CDR3nt
TRBV5-6,TRBD2,16,TRBJ2-3,.,CASSWRGGRNTDTQYF,TGTGCCAGCAGCTGGCGCGGGGGGCGAAACACAGATACGCAGTATTTT
TRBV7-2,.,14,TRBJ2-1,few,CASSLTATYNEQFF,TGTGCCAGCAGCTTAACTGCGACCTACAATGAGCAGTTCTTC
TRBV7-2,.,15,TRBJ2-7,few,CASSLSGHSTYEQYF,TGTGCCAGCAGCTTGTCGGGCCACTCCACCTACGAGCAGTACTTC
TRBV20-1,TRBD2,13,TRBJ2-3,.,CSASAGGTDTQYF,TGCAGTGCTAGTGCGGGGGGCACAGATACGCAGTATTTT
TRBV10-3,.,13,TRBJ2-2,.,CAISAQGPGELFF,TGTGCCATCAGTGCTCAGGGGCCCGGGGAGCTGTTTTTT
TRBV4-3,TRBD2,15,TRBJ2-7,.,CASSQAPGGAYEQYF,TGCGCCAGCAGCCAGGCCCCGGGAGGCGCCTACGAGCAGTACTTC
TRBV19,TRBD1,15,TRBJ2-1,.,CASSIAQGYVNEQFF,TGTGCCAGTAGTATAGCACAGGGGTACGTCAATGAGCAGTTCTTC
TRBV7-2,TRBD1,14,TRBJ1-1,many,CASSLNRGNTEAFF,TGTGCCAGCAGCTTAAACAGGGGGAACACTGAAGCTTTCTTT
TRBV7-8,TRBD2,17,TRBJ2-7,.,CASSLAPGRGGVYEQYF,TGTGCCAGCAGCTTAGCACCCGGGCGGGGGGGGGTGTACGAGCAGTACTTC
TRBV7-2,TRBD1,16,TRBJ1-1,many,CASSPWTGYGDTEAFF,TGTGCCAGCAGCCCCTGGACAGGGTACGGGGACACTGAAGCTTTCTTT
TRBV7-6,.,13,TRBJ1-1,.,CASSFHRNTEAFF,TGTGCCAGCAGCTTCCACAGGAACACTGAAGCTTTCTTT
TRBV7-2,.,12,TRBJ2-1,few,CASSLKRTEQFF,TGTGCCAGCAGCCTCAAGCGAACTGAGCAGTTCTTC
TRBV2,TRBD1,13,TRBJ2-3,few,CASGTGGTDTQYF,TGTGCCAGCGGGACAGGGGGCACAGATACGCAGTATTTT
TRBV4-3,.,15,TRBJ1-2,few,CASSQERAGAYGYTF,TGCGCCAGCAGCCAAGAAAGGGCAGGTGCTTATGGCTACACCTTC
TRBV7-9,TRBD2,16,TRBJ2-7,.,CASSQSGTSLTYEQYF,TGTGCCAGCAGCCAGTCTGGGACTAGCCTTACCTACGAGCAGTACTTC
TRBV28,.,12,TRBJ1-2,.,CASSSGTEGYTF,TGTGCCAGCAGTTCCGGGACGGAAGGCTACACCTTC
TRBV7-2,.,13,TRBJ2-3,.,CASIQGSTDTQYF,TGTGCCAGCATTCAGGGGAGCACAGATACGCAGTATTTT
TRBV5-1,.,19,TRBJ1-2,once,CASSLSLSGPPGANYGYTF,TGCGCCAGCAGCTTGAGTCTGTCAGGCCCTCCGGGAGCTAACTATGGCTACACCTTC
TRBV7-8,.,18,TRBJ2-7,many,CASSLKRTAFQYSYEQYF,TGTGCCAGCAGCTTAAAAAGGACAGCCTTCCAGTACAGCTACGAGCAGTACTTC
TRBV11-2,.,15,TRBJ2-3,.,CASSSPAGGTDTQYF,TGTGCCAGCAGCTCTCCTGCGGGTGGCACAGATACGCAGTATTTT
TRBV15,.,12,TRBJ2-2,.,CATSRDTGELFF,TGTGCCACCAGCAGAGATACCGGGGAGCTGTTTTTT
TRBV6-1,.,18,TRBJ1-5,few,CASSDIPPNTGFHQPQHF,TGTGCCAGCAGTGACATCCCCCCAAATACAGGGTTTCATCAGCCCCAGCATTTT
TRBV7-8,.,12,TRBJ1-2,few,CASSTREGGYTF,TGTGCCAGCAGCACCCGGGAGGGTGGCTACACCTTC
TRBV5-1,TRBD1,14,TRBJ1-1,.,CASSAGQGLGEAFF,TGCGCCAGCAGCGCGGGACAGGGGCTTGGTGAAGCTTTCTTT
TRBV4-1,TRBD2,16,TRBJ2-1,.,CASSQPTSGRNNEQFF,TGCGCCAGCAGCCAACCGACTAGCGGGAGGAACAATGAGCAGTTCTTC
TRBV7-2,.,16,TRBJ2-1,.,CASSPQGGALRSEQFF,TGTGCCAGCAGCCCCCAGGGGGGGGCCCTGAGGAGTGAGCAGTTCTTC
TRBV20-1,TRBD2,14,TRBJ2-1,few,CSARGLAGWYEQFF,TGCAGTGCTAGAGGACTAGCGGGGTGGTATGAGCAGTTCTTC
TRBV12-3/TRBV12-4,TRBD1,14,TRBJ1-2,few,CASSQDRGQGGYTF,TGTGCCAGCAGTCAGGACAGGGGGCAAGGGGGCTACACCTTC
TRBV4-1,.,16,TRBJ1-1,few,CASSQGTQGTNTEAFF,TGCGCCAGCAGCCAAGGGACCCAGGGCACAAACACTGAAGCTTTCTTT
TRBV20-1,TRBD2,13,TRBJ2-1,.,CSALTKRGNEQFF,TGCAGTGCCCTGACTAAGCGGGGCAATGAGCAGTTCTTC
TRBV6-5,.,14,TRBJ2-3,.,CASKPGQAMDTQYF,TGTGCCAGCAAACCTGGACAAGCAATGGATACGCAGTATTTT
TRBV20-1,TRBD1,13,TRBJ2-7,few,CSAPRNRGYEQYF,TGCAGTGCTCCACGAAACAGGGGCTACGAGCAGTACTTC
TRBV7-2,.,15,TRBJ1-2,many,CASSLVGQGQGGYTF,TGTGCCAGCAGCTTAGTAGGGCAGGGGCAGGGTGGCTACACCTTC
TRBV6-6,.,16,TRBJ1-5,.,CASSYSGAQSGQPQHF,TGTGCCAGCAGTTACTCGGGCGCCCAAAGTGGTCAGCCCCAGCATTTT
TRBV6-9,TRBD2,19,TRBJ2-3,few,CASSTRLAGATIHTDTQYF,TGTGCCAGCAGTACTAGACTAGCGGGGGCCACCATACACACAGATACGCAGTATTTT
TRBV4-1,.,13,TRBJ1-2,.,CASSQDTGVGYTF,TGCGCCAGCAGCCAAGATACAGGCGTCGGCTACACCTTC
TRBV7-2,.,14,TRBJ1-3,few,CASSKRSSGNTIYF,TGTGCCAGCAGCAAGAGGAGCTCTGGAAACACCATATATTTT
TRBV20-1,TRBD1,15,TRBJ2-1,.,CSAVRPGQGYNEQFF,TGCAGTGCTGTTCGACCGGGACAGGGATACAATGAGCAGTTCTTC
TRBV28,.,14,TRBJ1-6,.,CASSDVQGDSPLHF,TGTGCCAGCAGTGATGTTCAGGGAGATTCGCCCCTCCACTTT
TRBV7-2,.,15,TRBJ1-6,many,CASSFKGSYNSPLHF,TGTGCCAGCAGCTTCAAGGGGTCCTATAATTCACCCCTCCACTTT
TRBV20-1,.,14,TRBJ1-3,few,CSALRPYSGNTIYF,TGCAGTGCCCTGCGGCCTTACTCTGGAAACACCATATATTTT
TRBV23-1,.,15,TRBJ1-1,.,CASTKGGPMNTETFF,TGCGCCAGCACAAAAGGGGGTCCCATGAACACTGAAACTTTCTTT
TRBV28,.,15,TRBJ2-1,few,CASRVRGGSYNEQFF,TGTGCCAGCAGGGTCAGGGGGGGCTCCTACAATGAGCAGTTCTTC
TRBV7-8,.,21,TRBJ2-3,.,CASSFNGPQPLSAVRGDTQYF,TGTGCCAGCAGCTTTAACGGGCCTCAGCCTCTTTCGGCCGTTAGGGGGGATACGCAGTATTTT
TRBV7-2,.,13,TRBJ2-7,many,CASSSRGPYEQYF,TGTGCCAGCAGCTCTAGAGGCCCCTACGAGCAGTACTTC
TRBV12-3/TRBV12-4,.,16,TRBJ1-5,few,CASSPGRGRGNQPQHF,TGTGCCAGCAGTCCGGGGCGGGGTCGGGGCAATCAGCCCCAGCATTTT
TRBV7-2,.,15,TRBJ2-3,many,CASSLTWGGTDTQYF,TGTGCCAGCAGCTTAACCTGGGGGGGCACAGATACGCAGTATTTT
TRBV12-3/TRBV12-4,TRBD2,14,TRBJ2-3,.,CASSLGLAGRTQYF,TGTGCCAGCAGTTTGGGACTAGCGGGGCGTACGCAGTATTTT
TRBV7-8,.,15,TRBJ2-5,.,CASSLTWWNQETQYF,TGTGCCAGCAGCTTAACATGGTGGAACCAAGAGACCCAGTACTTC
TRBV6-1,.,16,TRBJ1-6,.,CASSEYRDLYNSPLHF,TGTGCCAGCAGTGAATACAGGGACCTCTATAATTCACCCCTCCACTTT
TRBV7-9,TRBD1,18,TRBJ1-2,few,CASSLALGTGGALDGYTF,TGTGCCAGCAGCTTAGCGCTCGGGACAGGGGGCGCACTAGATGGCTACACCTTC
TRBV6-5,.,16,TRBJ1-1,.,CASRTRAGDFNTGAFF,TGTGCCAGCAGGACCCGGGCAGGGGACTTCAACACTGGAGCTTTCTTT
TRBV12-3/TRBV12-4,.,17,TRBJ2-1,.,CASSDNRGLAGRNEQFF,TGTGCCAGCAGTGATAACAGGGGTCTGGCGGGACGCAATGAGCAGTTCTTC
TRBV19,.,12,TRBJ2-2,.,CASRYDSGELFF,TGTGCCAGTAGATATGACTCAGGGGAGCTGTTTTTT
TRBV12-3/TRBV12-4,TRBD1,16,TRBJ1-5,.,CASSLGGQGARQPQHF,TGTGCCAGCAGTCTAGGGGGACAGGGGGCGCGTCAGCCCCAGCATTTT
TRBV25-1,.,14,TRBJ1-4,few,CASKKGGTNEKLFF,TGTGCCAGCAAAAAGGGGGGAACTAATGAAAAACTGTTTTTT
TRBV7-6,.,13,TRBJ2-7,many,CASSDPRGHEQYF,TGTGCCAGCAGCGACCCTCGTGGCCACGAGCAGTACTTC